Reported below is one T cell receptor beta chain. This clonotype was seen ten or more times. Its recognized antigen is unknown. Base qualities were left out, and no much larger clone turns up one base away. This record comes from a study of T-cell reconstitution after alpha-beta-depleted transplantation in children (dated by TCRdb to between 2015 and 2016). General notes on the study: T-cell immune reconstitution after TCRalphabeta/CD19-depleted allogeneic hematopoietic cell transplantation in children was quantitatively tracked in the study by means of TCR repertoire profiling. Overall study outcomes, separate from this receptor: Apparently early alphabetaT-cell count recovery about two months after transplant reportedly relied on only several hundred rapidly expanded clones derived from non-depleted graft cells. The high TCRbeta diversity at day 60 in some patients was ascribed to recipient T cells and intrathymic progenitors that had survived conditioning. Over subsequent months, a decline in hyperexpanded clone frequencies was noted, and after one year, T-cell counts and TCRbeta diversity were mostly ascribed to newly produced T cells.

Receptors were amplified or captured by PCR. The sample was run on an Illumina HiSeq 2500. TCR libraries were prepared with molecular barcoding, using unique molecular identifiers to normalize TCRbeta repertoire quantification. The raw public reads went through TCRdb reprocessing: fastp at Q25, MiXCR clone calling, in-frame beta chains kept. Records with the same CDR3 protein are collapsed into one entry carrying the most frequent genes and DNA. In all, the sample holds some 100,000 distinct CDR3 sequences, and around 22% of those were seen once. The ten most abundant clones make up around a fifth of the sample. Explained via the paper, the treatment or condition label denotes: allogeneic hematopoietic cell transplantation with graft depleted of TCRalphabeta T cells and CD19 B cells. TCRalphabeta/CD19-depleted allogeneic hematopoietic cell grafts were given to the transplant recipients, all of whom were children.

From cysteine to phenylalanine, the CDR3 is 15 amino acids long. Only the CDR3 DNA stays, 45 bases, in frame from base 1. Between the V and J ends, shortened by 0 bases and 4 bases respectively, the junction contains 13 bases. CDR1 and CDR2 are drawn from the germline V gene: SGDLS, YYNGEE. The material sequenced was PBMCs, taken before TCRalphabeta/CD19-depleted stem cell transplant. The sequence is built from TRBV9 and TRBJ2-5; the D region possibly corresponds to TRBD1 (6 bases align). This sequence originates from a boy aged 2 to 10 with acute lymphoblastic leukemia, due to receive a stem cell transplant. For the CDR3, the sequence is CASSVVGQKGETQYF. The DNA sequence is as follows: TGTGCCAGCAGCGTAGTGGGACAAAAAGGAGAGACCCAGTACTTC.